These 17 T cell receptor beta chains share one sample of origin, sequenced in a study of blood T cell repertoires in COVID-19. Some clones are missing from TCRdb's copy, which holds only in-frame ones; the method was immunoSEQ multiplex PCR. The sample carries some 50,000 clones, about 80% recorded once. Sequencing was carried out using peripheral blood. Receptor source: a human donor in a cohort sampled during active COVID-19.

The chain recombines TRBV6-6 with TRBJ2-7; 10 nucleotides align to TRBD1. CDR1 and CDR2 from the germline V gene are MNHNY and SVGAGI (reference sequence). The CDR3 is made up of 13 amino acids. Losses at the gene ends were 4 bases for V and 5 bases for J; bases not matched to a gene: 2. Here the CDR3 DNA reads TGTGCCAGCAGTTCCGGACAGGGGGACGAGCAGTACTTC. Translated: CASSSGQGDEQYF.

The J gene is TRBJ2-1, the V gene TRBV4-2; 8 positions agree with TRBD2. CDR1 is LGHNA and CDR2 is YNFKEQ in the germline V gene. The CDR3 runs 16 residues. V lost 4 bases and J lost 7; bases outside the gene matches: 12. The CDR3 nucleotides are TGTGCCAGCAGCCCCGTTTTAGCGGGGCTGCGAAATGAGCAGTTCTTC. Encoded protein: CASSPVLAGLRNEQFF.

The chain carries TRBV3-1 (or the pseudogene TRBV3-2) and TRBJ2-7; 10 bases line up with TRBD1. Germline V gives CDR1 LGHDT, CDR2 YNNKEL (reference sequence). CDR3 length equals 12 residues. Trimming at V came to 5 bases and at J to 6 bases, leaving 1 base not matched to a gene. CDR3 region: CASSWTGGEQYF. The CDR3 DNA follows: TGTGCCAGCAGCTGGACAGGGGGCGAGCAGTACTTC.

DNA for the CDR3: TGTGCCAGCAATCCACAGGGGGTAGTTGAAGCTTTCTTT. This encodes CASNPQGVVEAFF. V and J are TRBV5-6 and TRBJ1-1, with 8 bases identical to TRBD1. Unmatched junction bases numbered 8, after V lost 6 bases and J lost 7 bases. CDR3 size: 13 residues. CDR1 and CDR2 from the germline V gene are SGHDT and YYEEEE.

Only one count was recorded for this clone. The chain links TRBV13 to TRBJ2-5, with TRBD1 as a possible D gene (5 bases). This CDR3 is built from 13 residues. Between the trimmed V and J ends, which lost 2 bases and 2 bases, there was a span of 6 bases. Germline values: CDR1 PRHDT, CDR2 FYEKMQ (reference sequence). The CDR3 sequence: CASSLNRQETQYF. In nucleotides, the CDR3 is TGTGCCAGCAGCTTAAACAGGCAAGAGACCCAGTACTTC.

CDR3 DNA: TGCGCCAGCAGCCAAGATCGAGTAGCCCAGACCGGCACAGATACGCAGTATTTT. It encodes CASSQDRVAQTGTDTQYF. This chain uses TRBV4-3 with TRBJ2-3; D remains unclear. Trimming removed 0 bases from V and 1 base from J, with 17 bases in between. Germline CDR1 and CDR2: LGHNA and YSLEER. The CDR3 totals 18 residues.

The J gene is TRBJ2-2, the V gene TRBV19; D might be TRBD2 (6 bases). The CDR3 covers 15 residues. Trimming removed 2 bases at V and 7 bases at J, with 14 bases between. The V gene's germline CDR1 is LNHDA and CDR2 SQIVND (reference sequence). This CDR3 reads CASSIRGLSGGELFF. The CDR3 DNA sequence: TGTGCCAGTAGTATAAGGGGACTTTCTGGCGGGGAGCTGTTTTTT.

This chain uses TRBV5-5 with TRBJ2-5; TRBD1 agrees at 7 bases. V dropped 1 base and J dropped 2; count of bases not matched to a gene: 8. Germline V gene data show CDR1 as SGHKS and CDR2 as YYEKEE (reference sequence). The CDR3 totals 16 residues. CDR3 nucleotides: TGTGCCAGCAGCTTGCAGGCCGGGACAGCTCAAGAGACCCAGTACTTC. Residues: CASSLQAGTAQETQYF.

The rearrangement links TRBV7-9 to TRBJ2-7; unclear D gene. V was cut by 2 bases and J by 0 bases, with 11 bases left in between. CDR1 is SEHNR, CDR2 FQNEAQ, per germline (reference sequence). This CDR3 has 15 residues. As DNA, the CDR3 is TGTGCCAGCAGCTTAAGTCAGGTTACCTCCTACGAGCAGTACTTC. It codes for CASSLSQVTSYEQYF.

The chain combines TRBV5-1 with TRBJ2-7; D perhaps matches TRBD2 (6 bases). V dropped 4 bases and J dropped 2 bases, with 16 bases sitting between them. Germline CDR1 is SGHRS and CDR2 is YFSETQ. The CDR3 consists of 15 residues. CDR3 bases: TGCGCCAGCAGCCCCGGGGGTAGCGTCCCCTACGAGCAGTACTTC. Residues: CASSPGGSVPYEQYF.

V usage is TRBV4-3 and J usage is TRBJ2-1; the D is unclear. Germline CDR1 and CDR2: LGHNA and YSLEER. The V end was cut by 0 bases, the J end by 4 bases, with 13 bases between. The CDR3 has 16 amino acids. The CDR3, as DNA: TGCGCCAGCAGCCAAGAAAACAGAATCATGTACAATGAGCAGTTCTTC. The encoded protein is CASSQENRIMYNEQFF.

In DNA form, the CDR3 reads TGTGCCAGCCACCCTACAGGGGGCGTTTCACCCCTCCACTTT. Translating it yields CASHPTGGVSPLHF. The chain uses TRBV2 and TRBJ1-6; 9 nucleotides match TRBD1. The length of the CDR3 is 14 residues. The J segment lost 9 bases and the V segment lost 8 bases, leaving 8 bases of the junction unmatched. From germline, CDR1 is SNHLY and CDR2 FYNNEI.

The chain combines TRBV27 with TRBJ1-2, with D uncertain. CDR1 is MNHEY and CDR2 is SMNVEV in the germline V gene (reference sequence). CDR3 length: 13 residues. With 3 bases removed from V and 1 base from J, the gap between germline ends came to 6 bases. This CDR3 reads CASSFSVNYGYTF. The CDR3 DNA reads TGTGCCAGCAGTTTCTCGGTTAACTATGGCTACACCTTC.

This clone was observed a few times. This rearrangement joins TRBV29-1 to TRBJ2-7; no definite D call. Germline V CDR1 and CDR2: SQVTM, ANQGSEA. V was pared by 3 bases and J by 5 bases, with 8 bases between. The CDR3 totals 11 residues. CDR3 nucleotides: TGCAGCGTTGATCGAGGAGACGAGCAGTACTTC. This encodes CSVDRGDEQYF.

The CDR3 DNA is TGTGCCATCAGTGTTATACAGGGTGGCACCGGGGAGCTGTTTTTT. Residues: CAISVIQGGTGELFF. The gene calls are TRBV10-3 and TRBJ2-2, with D maybe TRBD1 (6 bases). Trimming shortened V by 4 bases and J by 4 bases, and 13 bases separated the two germline ends. Germline V CDR1 and CDR2: ENHRY, SYGVKD. The CDR3 extends over 15 amino acids.

V and J are TRBV6-5 and TRBJ2-7; TRBD1 matches 10 bases. The trim removed 6 bases at V and 1 base at J, leaving 6 bases unmatched. The CDR3 has 15 amino acids. The germline CDR1 and CDR2 sequences are MNHEY and SVGAGI. CDR3 in DNA: TGTGCCAGCAGGCGTCGGACAGGGGGTTCCTACGAGCAGTACTTC. Its translation: CASRRRTGGSYEQYF.

The V and J genes are TRBV28 and TRBJ1-6; tentative D call: TRBD1 (6 bases). The CDR3 has 14 residues. The V and J ends lost 10 bases and 2 bases respectively, with 12 bases between them. CDR1 is MDHEN, CDR2 SYDVKM, per germline. CDR3 bases: TGTGCCACGGAAGGGGGTCCCTATAATTCACCCCTCCACTTT. Its translation is CATEGGPYNSPLHF.